This is a list of T cell receptor beta chains from one sample in a study of blood T cell repertoires in COVID-19. The protocol was immunoSEQ multiplex PCR, while the TCRdb copy is restricted to in-frame clones and leaves out a portion. The table lists about 130,000 clones, around nine tenths of them singletons. Sequenced: peripheral blood. Receptors were obtained from a man between 45 and 60 years old with active COVID-19. Each CDR3 is given with its conserved first and last residue. Each record gives: J gene, V gene, CDR3 protein.

TRBJ2-3,TRBV30,CAWTPDRGLTDTQYF
TRBJ1-6,TRBV5-4,CASSLYRSNSPLHF
TRBJ2-4,TRBV10-3,CAISEGGGIQYF
TRBJ1-5,TRBV10-1,CASTLGGGGVSNQPQHF
TRBJ1-4,TRBV19,CASSIRGATNEKLFF
TRBJ2-5,TRBV14,CASSQVQQWGGETQYF
TRBJ1-2,TRBV9,CASSVVDQANYGYTF
TRBJ1-2,TRBV6-5,CASNPDSGRGGYTF
TRBJ2-1,TRBV24-1,CATSDLKRSSYNEQFF
TRBJ1-2,TRBV28,CASSINYGYTF
TRBJ2-3,TRBV7-9,CASSLDEGAPQYF
TRBJ2-5,TRBV19,CASSMPGGGTVETQYF
TRBJ1-3,TRBV28,CASRRDRLNTIYF
TRBJ1-5,TRBV19,CASSIGGQGRYTPQHF
TRBJ2-2,TRBV5-8,CASSLAVQTEGTGELFF
TRBJ1-4,TRBV19,CASSPGGGSEKLFF
TRBJ1-6,TRBV3-1/TRBV3-2,CASSQVARNSPLHF
TRBJ1-1,TRBV5-1,CASSLGGRWNTEAFF
TRBJ1-3,TRBV5-6,CASSFRRGFSGNTIYF
TRBJ2-3,TRBV3-1/TRBV3-2,CASSLLDTRGDTQYF
TRBJ1-1,TRBV19,CASSAGDSLNTEAFF
TRBJ2-5,TRBV5-6,CASSLDALGTQYF
TRBJ1-2,TRBV2,CASSEAGNYGYTF
TRBJ2-2,TRBV4-2,CASSQDRGFTGELFF
TRBJ2-1,TRBV18,CASSLTGTSGNEQFF
TRBJ2-2,TRBV19,CASSIKSRTGELFF
TRBJ1-5,TRBV6-1,CASSEIGGTQPQHF
TRBJ1-6,TRBV5-5,CASSVGQSSYNSPLHF
TRBJ2-2,TRBV7-2,CASSQTGGGNTGELFF
TRBJ2-3,TRBV3-1/TRBV3-2,CASATWTGNTDTQYF
TRBJ1-1,TRBV12-3/TRBV12-4,CASTSRDEAFF
TRBJ2-1,TRBV6-1,CASSEARVSGLNEQFF
TRBJ2-1,TRBV19,CASSIAGSGTSSYNEQFF